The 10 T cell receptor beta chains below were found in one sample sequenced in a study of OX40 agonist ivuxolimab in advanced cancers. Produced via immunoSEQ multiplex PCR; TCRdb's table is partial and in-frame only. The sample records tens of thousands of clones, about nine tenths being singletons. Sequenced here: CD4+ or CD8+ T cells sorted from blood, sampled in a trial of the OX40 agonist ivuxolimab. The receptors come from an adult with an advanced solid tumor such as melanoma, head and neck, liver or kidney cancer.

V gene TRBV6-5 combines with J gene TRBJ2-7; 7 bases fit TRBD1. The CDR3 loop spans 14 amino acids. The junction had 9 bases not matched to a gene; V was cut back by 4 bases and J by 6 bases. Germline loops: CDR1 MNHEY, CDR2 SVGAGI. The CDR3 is CASSSPGQPVEQYF. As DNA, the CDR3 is TGTGCCAGCAGTTCCCCGGGACAGCCTGTCGAGCAGTACTTC.

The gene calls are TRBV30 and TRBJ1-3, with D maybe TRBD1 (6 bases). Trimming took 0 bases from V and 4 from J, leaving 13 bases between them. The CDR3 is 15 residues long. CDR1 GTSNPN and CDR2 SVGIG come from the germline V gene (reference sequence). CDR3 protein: CAWSVLSGVGNTIYF. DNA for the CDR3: TGTGCCTGGAGTGTACTATCAGGGGTCGGAAACACCATATATTTT.

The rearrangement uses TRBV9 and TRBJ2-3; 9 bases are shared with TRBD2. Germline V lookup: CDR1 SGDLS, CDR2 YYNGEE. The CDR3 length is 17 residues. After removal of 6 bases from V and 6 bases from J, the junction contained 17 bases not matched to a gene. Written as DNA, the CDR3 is TGTGCCAGCACCCTAGATCCTAGCGGGACGGCAGGGGATACGCAGTATTTT. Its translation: CASTLDPSGTAGDTQYF. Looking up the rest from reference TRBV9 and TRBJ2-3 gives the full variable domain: DSGVTQTPKHLITATGQRVTLRCSPRSGDLSVYWYQQSLDQGLQFLIQYYNGEERAKGNILERFSAQQFPDLHSELNLSSLELGDSALYFCASTLDPSGTAGDTQYFGPGTRLTVL.

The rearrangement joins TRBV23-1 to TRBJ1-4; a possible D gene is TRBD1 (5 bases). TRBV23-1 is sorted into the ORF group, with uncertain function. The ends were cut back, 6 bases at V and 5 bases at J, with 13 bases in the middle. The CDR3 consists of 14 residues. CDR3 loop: CASRLKTANEKLFF. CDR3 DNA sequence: TGCGCCAGCAGACTAAAGACAGCAAATGAAAAACTGTTTTTT.

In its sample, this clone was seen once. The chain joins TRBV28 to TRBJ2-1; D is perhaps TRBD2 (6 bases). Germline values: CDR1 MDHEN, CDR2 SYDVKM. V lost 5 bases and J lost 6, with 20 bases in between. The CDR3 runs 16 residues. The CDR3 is CASSLPGGAGRNEQFF. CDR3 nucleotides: TGTGCCAGCAGTCTACCTGGGGGAGCGGGCCGCAATGAGCAGTTCTTC. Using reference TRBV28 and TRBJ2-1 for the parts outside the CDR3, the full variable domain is DVKVTQSSRYLVKRTGEKVFLECVQDMDHENMFWYRQDPGLGLRLIYFSYDVKMKEKGDIPEGYSVSREKKERFSLILESASTNQTSMYLCASSLPGGAGRNEQFFGPGTRLTVL.

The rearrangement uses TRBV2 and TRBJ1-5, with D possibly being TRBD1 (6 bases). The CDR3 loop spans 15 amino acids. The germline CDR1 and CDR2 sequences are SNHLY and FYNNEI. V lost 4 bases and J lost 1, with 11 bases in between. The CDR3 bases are TGTGCCAGCAGTGTTGACAGGCCGAGCAATCAGCCCCAGCATTTT. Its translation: CASSVDRPSNQPQHF.

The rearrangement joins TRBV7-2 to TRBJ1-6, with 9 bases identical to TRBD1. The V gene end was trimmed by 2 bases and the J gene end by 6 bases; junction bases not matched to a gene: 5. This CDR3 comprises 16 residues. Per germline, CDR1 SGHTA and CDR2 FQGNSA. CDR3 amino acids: CASSLSWDRANSPLHF. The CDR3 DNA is TGTGCCAGCAGCTTATCCTGGGACAGGGCTAATTCACCCCTCCACTTT.

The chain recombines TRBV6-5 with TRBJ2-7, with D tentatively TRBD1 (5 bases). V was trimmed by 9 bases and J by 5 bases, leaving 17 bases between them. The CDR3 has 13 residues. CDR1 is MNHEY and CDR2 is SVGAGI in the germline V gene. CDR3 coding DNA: TGTGCCAGTACTGGGGCCCTAGGGAACGAGCAGTACTTC. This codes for CASTGALGNEQYF.

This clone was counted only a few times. This CDR3 reads CAISESGGDQPQHF. The CDR3 nucleotides are TGTGCCATCAGTGAGTCAGGGGGTGATCAGCCCCAGCATTTT. V is TRBV10-3 and J is TRBJ1-5, with a possible D match to TRBD1 (6 bases). In germline, CDR1 is ENHRY, CDR2 SYGVKD. With 0 bases removed from V and 5 bases from J, the gap between germline ends came to 8 bases. The CDR3 runs 14 residues.

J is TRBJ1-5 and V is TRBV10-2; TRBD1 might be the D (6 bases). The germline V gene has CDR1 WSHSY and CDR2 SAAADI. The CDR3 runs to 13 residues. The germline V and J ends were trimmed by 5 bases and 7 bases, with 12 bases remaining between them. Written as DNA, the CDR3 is TGCGCCAGCAGTACAGGGTTCCGGCAGCCCCAGCATTTT. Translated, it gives CASSTGFRQPQHF.